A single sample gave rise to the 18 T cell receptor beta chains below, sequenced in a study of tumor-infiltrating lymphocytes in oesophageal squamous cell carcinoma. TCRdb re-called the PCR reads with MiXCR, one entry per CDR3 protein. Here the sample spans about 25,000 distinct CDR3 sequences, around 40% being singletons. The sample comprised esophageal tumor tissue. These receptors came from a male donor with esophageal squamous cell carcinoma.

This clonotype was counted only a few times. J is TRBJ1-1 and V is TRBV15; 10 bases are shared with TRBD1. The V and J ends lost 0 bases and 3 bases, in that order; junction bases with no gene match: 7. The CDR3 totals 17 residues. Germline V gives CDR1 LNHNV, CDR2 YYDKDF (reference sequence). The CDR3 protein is CATSRERTGGADTEAFF. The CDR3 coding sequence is TGTGCCACCAGCAGAGAAAGGACAGGGGGGGCGGACACTGAAGCTTTCTTT.

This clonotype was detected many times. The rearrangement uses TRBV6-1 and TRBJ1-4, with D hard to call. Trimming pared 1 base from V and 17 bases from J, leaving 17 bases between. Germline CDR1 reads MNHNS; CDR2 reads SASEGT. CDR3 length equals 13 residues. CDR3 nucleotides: TGTGCCAGCAGTGAAGATTACAGTATATTAATTTTTTTT. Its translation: CASSEDYSILIFF.

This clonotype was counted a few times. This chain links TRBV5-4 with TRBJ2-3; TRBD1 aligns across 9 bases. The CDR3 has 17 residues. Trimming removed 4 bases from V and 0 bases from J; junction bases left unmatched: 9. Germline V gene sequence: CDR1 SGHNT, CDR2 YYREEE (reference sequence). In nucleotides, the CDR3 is TGTGCCAGCAGCCGTCCCGGGACAGGGACCAGCACAGATACGCAGTATTTT. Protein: CASSRPGTGTSTDTQYF.

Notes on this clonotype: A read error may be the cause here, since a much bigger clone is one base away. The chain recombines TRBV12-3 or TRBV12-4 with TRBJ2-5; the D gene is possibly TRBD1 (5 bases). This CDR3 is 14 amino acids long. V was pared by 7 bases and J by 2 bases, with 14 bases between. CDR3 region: CASTGSLDQETQYF. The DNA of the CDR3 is TGTGCCAGCACAGGGTCCTTAGATCAAGAGACCCAGTACTTC.

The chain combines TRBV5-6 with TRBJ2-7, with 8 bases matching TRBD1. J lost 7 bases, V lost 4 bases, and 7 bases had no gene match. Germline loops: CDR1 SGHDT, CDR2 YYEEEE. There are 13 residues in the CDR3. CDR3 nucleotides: TGTGCCAGCAGCCTGGACAGGGTCAGTGAGCAGTACTTC. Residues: CASSLDRVSEQYF. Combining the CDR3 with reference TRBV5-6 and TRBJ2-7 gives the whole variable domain DAGVTQSPTHLIKTRGQQVTLRCSPKSGHDTVSWYQQALGQGPQFIFQYYEEEERQRGNFPDRFSGHQFPNYSSELNVNALLLGDSALYLCASSLDRVSEQYFGPGTRLTVT.

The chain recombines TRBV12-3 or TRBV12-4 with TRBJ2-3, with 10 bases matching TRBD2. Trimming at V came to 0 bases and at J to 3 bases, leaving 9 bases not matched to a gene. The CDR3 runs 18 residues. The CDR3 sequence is CASSLALAGEMVTDTQYF. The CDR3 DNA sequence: TGTGCCAGCAGTTTAGCGCTAGCGGGAGAGATGGTGACAGATACGCAGTATTTT.

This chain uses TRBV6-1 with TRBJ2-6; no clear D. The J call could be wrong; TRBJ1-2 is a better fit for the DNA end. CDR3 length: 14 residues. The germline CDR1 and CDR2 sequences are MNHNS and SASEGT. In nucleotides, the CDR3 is TGTGCCAGCAGTGACCTGACCTCTAACTATGGCTACACCTTC. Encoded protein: CASSDLTSNYGYTF.

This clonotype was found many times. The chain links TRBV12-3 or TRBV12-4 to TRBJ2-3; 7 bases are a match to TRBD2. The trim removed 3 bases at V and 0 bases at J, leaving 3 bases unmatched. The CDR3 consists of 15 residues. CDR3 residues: CASSFGGFSTDTQYF. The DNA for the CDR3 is TGTGCCAGCAGTTTCGGGGGGTTTAGCACAGATACGCAGTATTTT.

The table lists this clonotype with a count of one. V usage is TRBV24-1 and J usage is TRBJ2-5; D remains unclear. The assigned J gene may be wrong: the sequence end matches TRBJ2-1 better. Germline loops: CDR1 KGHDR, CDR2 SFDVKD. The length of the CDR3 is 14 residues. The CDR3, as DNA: TGTGCCACCAGTGATAATGGGTTCCAAGAGACCCAGTTCTTC. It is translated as CATSDNGFQETQFF.

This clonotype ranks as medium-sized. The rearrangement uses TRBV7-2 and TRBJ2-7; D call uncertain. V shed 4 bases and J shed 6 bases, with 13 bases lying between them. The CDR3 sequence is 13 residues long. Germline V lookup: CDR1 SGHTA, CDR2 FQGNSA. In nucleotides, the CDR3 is TGTGCCAGCAGCTCCTCGCCGGCGATCGAGCAGTACTTC. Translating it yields CASSSSPAIEQYF.

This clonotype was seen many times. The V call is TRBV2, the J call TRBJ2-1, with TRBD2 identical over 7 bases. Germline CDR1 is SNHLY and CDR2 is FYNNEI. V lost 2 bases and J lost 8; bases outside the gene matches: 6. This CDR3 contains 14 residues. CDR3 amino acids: CASSESSLADEQFF. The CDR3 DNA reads TGTGCCAGCAGTGAATCTTCGCTAGCGGATGAGCAGTTCTTC.

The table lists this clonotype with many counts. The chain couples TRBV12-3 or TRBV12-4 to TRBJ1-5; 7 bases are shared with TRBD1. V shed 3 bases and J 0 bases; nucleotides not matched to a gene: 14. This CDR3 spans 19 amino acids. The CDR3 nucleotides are TGTGCCAGCAGTTTGTTGACAGGGATATATTATTATAGCAATCAGCCCCAGCATTTT. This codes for CASSLLTGIYYYSNQPQHF.

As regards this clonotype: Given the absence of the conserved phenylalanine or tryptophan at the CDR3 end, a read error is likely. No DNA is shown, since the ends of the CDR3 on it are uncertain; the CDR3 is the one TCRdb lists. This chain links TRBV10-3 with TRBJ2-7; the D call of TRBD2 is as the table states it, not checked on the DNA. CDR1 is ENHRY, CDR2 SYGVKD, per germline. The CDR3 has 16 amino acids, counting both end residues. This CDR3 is CAISAGTSITTMSSTS.

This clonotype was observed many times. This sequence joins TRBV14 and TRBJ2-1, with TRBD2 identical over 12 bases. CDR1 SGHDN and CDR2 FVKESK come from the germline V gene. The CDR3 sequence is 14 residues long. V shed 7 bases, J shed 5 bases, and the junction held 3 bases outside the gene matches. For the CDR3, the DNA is TGTGCCAGCAAGGGACTAGCGGGCCACAATGAGCAGTTCTTC. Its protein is CASKGLAGHNEQFF.

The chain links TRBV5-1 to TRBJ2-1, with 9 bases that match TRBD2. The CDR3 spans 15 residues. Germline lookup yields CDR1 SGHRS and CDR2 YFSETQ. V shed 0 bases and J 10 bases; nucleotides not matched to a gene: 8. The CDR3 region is CASSLERGAGAEQFF. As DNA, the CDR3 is TGCGCCAGCAGCTTGGAGCGGGGGGCGGGTGCCGAGCAGTTCTTC.

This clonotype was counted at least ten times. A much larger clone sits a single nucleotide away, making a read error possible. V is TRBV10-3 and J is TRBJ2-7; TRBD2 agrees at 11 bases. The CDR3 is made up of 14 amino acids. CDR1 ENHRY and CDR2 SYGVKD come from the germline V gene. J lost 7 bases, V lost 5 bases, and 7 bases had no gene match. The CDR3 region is CAISRLAGPNEQYF. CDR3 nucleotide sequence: TGTGCCATCAGTCGACTAGCGGGACCGAATGAGCAGTACTTC.

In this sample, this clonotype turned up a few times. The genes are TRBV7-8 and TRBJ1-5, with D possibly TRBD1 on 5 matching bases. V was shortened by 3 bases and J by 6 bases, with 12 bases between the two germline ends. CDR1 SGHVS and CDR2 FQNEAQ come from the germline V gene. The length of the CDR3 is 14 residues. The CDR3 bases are TGTGCCAGCAGCTTGGGGCCGGGGCGTCAGCCCCAGCATTTT. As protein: CASSLGPGRQPQHF.

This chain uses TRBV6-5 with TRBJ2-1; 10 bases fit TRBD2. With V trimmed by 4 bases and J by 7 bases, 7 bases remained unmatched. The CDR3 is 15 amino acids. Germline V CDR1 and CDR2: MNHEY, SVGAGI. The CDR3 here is CASSSPSGSSNEQFF. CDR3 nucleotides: TGTGCCAGCAGTTCCCCTAGCGGGAGTTCAAATGAGCAGTTCTTC.